Described below is a single TCR beta chain sequence and its context. This CDR3 comprises 15 residues. The V gene's germline CDR1 is SGHTA and CDR2 FQGTGA. The V end lost 5 bases, the J end lost 10 bases, and 21 bases lay between the germline ends. Authors' analysis steps: Amplification from reference gene primers served as the basis for estimated nucleated cell counts. Data came from immunoSEQ multiplex PCR; TCRdb stores just in-frame clones and leaves some out. The V and J calls and clone size are taken from that table; D and trimming were inferred from the DNA. This sample has 250,000 to 300,000 clones, with 86% found just once. These data belong to a study of blood T cell repertoires in COVID-19. Background on the study: Some COVID-19 samples were acute and others convalescent; all came from the United States, Italy and Spain. Nucleic acid was either cDNA or gDNA, and it came from T cells, B-cell-depleted T cells, or PBMCs.

The sequence was collected from a woman between 25 and 40 years old with active or convalescent COVID-19. Source material: peripheral blood. J is TRBJ2-1 and V is TRBV7-3; tentative D call: TRBD2 (7 bases). The CDR3 bases are TGTGCCAGCAGCCCGGGAGGCGGGGGCCTAAAGGAGCAGTTCTTC. Protein sequence: CASSPGGGGLKEQFF.